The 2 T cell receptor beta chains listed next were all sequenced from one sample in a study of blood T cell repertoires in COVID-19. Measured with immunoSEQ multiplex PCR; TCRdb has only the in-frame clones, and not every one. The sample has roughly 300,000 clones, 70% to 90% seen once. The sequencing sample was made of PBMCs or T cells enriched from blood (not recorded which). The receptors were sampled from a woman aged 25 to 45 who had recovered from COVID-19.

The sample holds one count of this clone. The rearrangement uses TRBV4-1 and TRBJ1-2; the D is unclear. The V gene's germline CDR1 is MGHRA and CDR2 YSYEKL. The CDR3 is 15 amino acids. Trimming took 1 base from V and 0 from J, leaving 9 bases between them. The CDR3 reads CASSQGDKANYGYTF. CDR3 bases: TGCGCCAGCAGCCAAGGAGACAAGGCTAACTATGGCTACACCTTC.

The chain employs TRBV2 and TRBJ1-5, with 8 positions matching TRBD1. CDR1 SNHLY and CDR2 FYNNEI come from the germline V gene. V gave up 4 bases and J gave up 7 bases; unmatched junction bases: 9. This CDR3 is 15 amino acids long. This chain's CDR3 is CASSADRVLQQPQHF. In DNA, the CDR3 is TGTGCCAGCAGTGCGGACAGGGTTCTTCAACAGCCCCAGCATTTT.